Presented here are 21 T cell receptor beta chains from one specimen sequenced in a study of cytomegalovirus exposure and HLA in healthy donors. The primer mix had 60 Vbeta and 13 Jbeta primers. Clones were sequenced by immunoSEQ multiplex PCR, and TCRdb holds only the in-frame ones, with some missing. The sample has 85,000 to 100,000 clones, about 79% seen once. Sequencing was performed on PBMCs. Receptors were obtained from a male donor in good health and CMV-seropositive.

The CDR3 loop is CAWSDAGDYNEQFF. The CDR3 DNA reads TGTGCCTGGAGTGATGCGGGGGACTACAATGAGCAGTTCTTC. This chain uses TRBV30 with TRBJ2-1, with TRBD2 identical over 7 bases. The CDR3 consists of 14 residues. V gave up 1 base and J gave up 3 bases; unmatched junction bases: 3. CDR1 GTSNPN and CDR2 SVGIG come from the germline V gene (reference sequence).

The chain joins TRBV7-9 to TRBJ1-6; D gene uncertain. Germline lookup yields CDR1 SEHNR and CDR2 FQNEAQ (reference sequence). The CDR3 covers 12 residues. Trimming took 5 bases from V and 10 from J, leaving 9 bases between them. CDR3 nucleotides: TGTGCCAGCAGCCTAGGACTATCACCCCTCCACTTT. Protein: CASSLGLSPLHF.

This clone was seen once. V is TRBV30 and J is TRBJ1-5; D remains unclear. Trimming left V 0 bases short and J 3 bases short, with 6 bases between. Germline-derived CDR1 and CDR2 are GTSNPN and SVGIG (reference sequence). The CDR3 is 13 residues long. The CDR3 here is CAWSVQFNQPQHF. The CDR3, as DNA: TGTGCCTGGAGTGTTCAGTTCAATCAGCCCCAGCATTTT.

The gene calls are TRBV4-1 and TRBJ2-3; weak D call: TRBD1 (6 bases). CDR1 and CDR2 (germline): MGHRA, YSYEKL. Trimming took off 8 bases at V and 0 bases at J, with 15 bases between the two ends. The CDR3 has 15 amino acids. DNA of the CDR3: TGCGCCAGCGGTCGGACAGAAGCTAGCACAGATACGCAGTATTTT. Its translation is CASGRTEASTDTQYF.

This clone was seen a handful of times. The chain couples TRBV30 to TRBJ1-2, with TRBD1 matching 8 bases. Germline loops: CDR1 GTSNPN, CDR2 SVGIG (reference sequence). CDR3 length: 13 amino acids. The V segment lost 7 bases and the J segment 7 bases; nucleotides outside the gene matches: 11. Written as DNA, the CDR3 is TGTGCCTTTTTGGACAGGGAGCGTGGTGGCTACACCTTC. Encoded protein: CAFLDRERGGYTF.

The chain has TRBV7-6 and TRBJ2-7; 7 nucleotides line up with TRBD1. CDR1 is SGHVS, CDR2 FNYEAQ, per germline. The J segment lost 4 bases and the V segment lost 4 bases, leaving 1 base of the junction unmatched. This CDR3 contains 12 residues. The CDR3: CASSSTGYEQYF. CDR3 nucleotides: TGTGCCAGCAGCTCGACAGGGTACGAGCAGTACTTC.

The chain joins TRBV7-2 to TRBJ1-1; no definite D call. CDR1 SGHTA and CDR2 FQGNSA come from the germline V gene. The CDR3 covers 14 residues. Trimming cost V 2 bases and J 4 bases, with 11 bases left between them. As DNA, the CDR3 is TGTGCCAGCAGCTTAATTCCTGTGGCCACTGAAGCTTTCTTT. It translates to CASSLIPVATEAFF. Supplemented by reference TRBV7-2 and TRBJ1-1, the full variable domain reads GAGVSQSPSNKVTEKGKDVELRCDPISGHTALYWYRQSLGQGLEFLIYFQGNSAPDKSGLPSDRFSAERTGGSVSTLTIQRTQQEDSAVYLCASSLIPVATEAFFGQGTRLTVV.

The rearrangement links TRBV4-1 to TRBJ1-2; D is perhaps TRBD1 (6 bases). The V end was cut by 2 bases, the J end by 2 bases, with 12 bases between. This CDR3 contains 15 residues. The V gene's germline CDR1 is MGHRA and CDR2 YSYEKL. The CDR3 DNA reads as TGCGCCAGCAGCCAATTCACTCAGGGGAACTATGGCTACACCTTC. It codes for CASSQFTQGNYGYTF.

The chain is built from TRBV7-2 and TRBJ2-1; 9 bases are shared with TRBD1. This CDR3 has 15 amino acids. CDR1 and CDR2 (germline): SGHTA, FQGNSA. V trimming: 1 base; J trimming: 6 bases; junction bases outside the gene matches: 4. CDR3: CASSLGGQGFNEQFF. CDR3 DNA: TGTGCCAGCAGCTTAGGGGGACAGGGTTTCAATGAGCAGTTCTTC.

The chain recombines TRBV6-5 with TRBJ2-2; the D is unclear. The germline V and J ends were trimmed by 0 bases and 5 bases, with 10 bases remaining between them. The CDR3 extends over 15 amino acids. Germline CDR1 is MNHEY and CDR2 is SVGAGI. The CDR3 nucleotides are TGTGCCAGCAGTTACTCGGCCCGCACGACCGGGGAGCTGTTTTTT. Protein sequence: CASSYSARTTGELFF.

The rearrangement uses TRBV6-5 and TRBJ2-1, with 7 bases lining up with TRBD2. Germline V gives CDR1 MNHEY, CDR2 SVGAGI. Germline trimming cut 5 bases from V and 6 bases from J; bases unmatched to any gene: 4. The CDR3 contains 13 residues. In nucleotides, the CDR3 is TGTGCCAGCAGTCCTAGCGGCCCCAATGAGCAGTTCTTC. As protein: CASSPSGPNEQFF.

This clone was detected once. The rearrangement uses TRBV15 and TRBJ2-7, with D hard to call. The CDR3 spans 15 residues. With 0 bases removed from V and 1 base from J, the gap between germline ends came to 10 bases. From germline, CDR1 is LNHNV and CDR2 YYDKDF (reference sequence). CDR3 sequence: CATSREASPSYEQYF. The DNA for the CDR3 is TGTGCCACCAGCAGAGAAGCGAGCCCTTCCTACGAGCAGTACTTC.

A few counts support this clone. The identical CDR3 is also encoded by other nucleotide sequences in the sample. The V call is TRBV19, the J call TRBJ1-1; D not certain. CDR1 is LNHDA, CDR2 SQIVND, per germline (reference sequence). The CDR3 is 12 amino acids. V shed 7 bases and J shed 1 base, with 7 bases lying between them. This CDR3 is CASTRGNTEAFF. CDR3 DNA: TGTGCCAGTACCCGGGGGAACACTGAAGCTTTCTTT.

Notes on this clone: Other DNA sequences within the sample encode an identical CDR3. V and J are TRBV7-3 and TRBJ2-3; the match to TRBD2 covers 7 bases. Germline CDR1 and CDR2: SGHTA and FQGTGA. This CDR3 has 15 amino acids. V lost 0 bases, J lost 1 base, and 1 base stayed unmatched. This CDR3 is CASSLTGGGTDTQYF. The CDR3 coding sequence is TGTGCCAGCAGCTTAACTGGGGGGGGCACAGATACGCAGTATTTT.

This clone was detected once. The genes are TRBV11-2 and TRBJ1-4, with no clear D. CDR3 size: 16 residues. With 4 bases removed from V and 0 bases from J, the gap between germline ends came to 12 bases. Germline V gene data show CDR1 as SGHAT and CDR2 as FQNNGV. The CDR3 DNA reads TGTGCCAGCAGCTCGACTACGAGAGCAACTAATGAAAAACTGTTTTTT. Translating it yields CASSSTTRATNEKLFF.

The chain has TRBV5-1 and TRBJ2-3, with 13 nucleotides matching TRBD2. Germline loops: CDR1 SGHRS, CDR2 YFSETQ. Trimming at V came to 0 bases and at J to 4 bases, leaving 5 bases not matched to a gene. This CDR3 is 17 amino acids long. The CDR3 sequence is CASSLGGLAGPSDTQYF. CDR3 in DNA: TGCGCCAGCAGCTTGGGGGGACTAGCGGGGCCCTCAGATACGCAGTATTTT. The full variable domain, with the rest looked up from reference TRBV5-1 and TRBJ2-3, is KAGVTQTPRYLIKTRGQQVTLSCSPISGHRSVSWYQQTPGQGLQFLFEYFSETQRNKGNFPGRFSGRQFSNSRSEMNVSTLELGDSALYLCASSLGGLAGPSDTQYFGPGTRLTVL.

The chain couples TRBV7-9 to TRBJ1-4, with D unclear. Germline loops: CDR1 SEHNR, CDR2 FQNEAQ (reference sequence). Deletions cut 1 base from V and 1 base from J, with 10 bases between. The CDR3 is 16 amino acids. CDR3 coding DNA: TGTGCCAGCAGCTTAGAGGAGGGTAGAACTAATGAAAAACTGTTTTTT. Translated, it gives CASSLEEGRTNEKLFF.

The chain is built from TRBV7-6 and TRBJ1-4, with TRBD1 as a possible D gene (5 bases). CDR3 length: 15 amino acids. Trimming took 1 base from V and 7 from J, leaving 13 bases between them. The V gene's germline CDR1 is SGHVS and CDR2 FNYEAQ. The CDR3 reads CASSLGWGGGEKLFF. The CDR3 DNA is TGTGCCAGCAGCTTAGGGTGGGGGGGAGGTGAAAAACTGTTTTTT. The full variable domain, its missing parts supplied by reference TRBV7-6 and TRBJ1-4, is GAGVSQSPRYKVTKRGQDVALRCDPISGHVSLYWYRQALGQGPEFLTYFNYEAQQDKSGLPNDRFSAERPEGSISTLTIQRTEQRDSAMYRCASSLGWGGGEKLFFGSGTQLSVL.

The J gene is TRBJ1-2, the V gene TRBV4-1; D is undetermined. Looked up from germline, CDR1 is MGHRA and CDR2 is YSYEKL. V was pared by 0 bases and J by 11 bases, with 13 bases between. The CDR3 consists of 13 residues. The CDR3 protein is CASSQDGRTSYTF. Here the CDR3 DNA reads TGCGCCAGCAGCCAAGACGGGAGAACTTCTTACACCTTC.

V is TRBV7-2 and J is TRBJ2-2, with 8 nucleotides matching TRBD1. Germline trimming cut 4 bases from V and 6 bases from J; bases unmatched to any gene: 10. Germline V CDR1 and CDR2: SGHTA, FQGNSA. The CDR3 runs 16 residues. In DNA form, the CDR3 reads TGTGCCAGCAGCTCCCGACAGGGGAGACCGCCCGGGGAGCTGTTTTTT. It encodes CASSSRQGRPPGELFF.

The chain recombines TRBV30 with TRBJ1-2; 9 bases line up with TRBD1. This CDR3 is 17 amino acids long. Trimming at V came to 2 bases and at J to 1 base, leaving 11 bases not matched to a gene. CDR1 and CDR2 from the germline V gene are GTSNPN and SVGIG (reference sequence). DNA for the CDR3: TGTGCCTGGAGTAATCCCGGGACAGGGAACCATAACTATGGCTACACCTTC. It specifies CAWSNPGTGNHNYGYTF.